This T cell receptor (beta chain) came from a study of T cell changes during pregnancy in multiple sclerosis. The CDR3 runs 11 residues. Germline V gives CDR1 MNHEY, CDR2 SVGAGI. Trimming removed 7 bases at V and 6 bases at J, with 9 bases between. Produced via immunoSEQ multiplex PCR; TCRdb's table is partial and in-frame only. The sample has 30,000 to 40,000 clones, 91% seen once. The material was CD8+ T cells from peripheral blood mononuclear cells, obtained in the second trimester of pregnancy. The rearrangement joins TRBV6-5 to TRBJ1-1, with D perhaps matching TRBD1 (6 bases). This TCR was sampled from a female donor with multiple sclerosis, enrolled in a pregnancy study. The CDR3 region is CASTQGPEAFF. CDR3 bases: TGTGCCAGCACCCAGGGGCCTGAAGCTTTCTTT.